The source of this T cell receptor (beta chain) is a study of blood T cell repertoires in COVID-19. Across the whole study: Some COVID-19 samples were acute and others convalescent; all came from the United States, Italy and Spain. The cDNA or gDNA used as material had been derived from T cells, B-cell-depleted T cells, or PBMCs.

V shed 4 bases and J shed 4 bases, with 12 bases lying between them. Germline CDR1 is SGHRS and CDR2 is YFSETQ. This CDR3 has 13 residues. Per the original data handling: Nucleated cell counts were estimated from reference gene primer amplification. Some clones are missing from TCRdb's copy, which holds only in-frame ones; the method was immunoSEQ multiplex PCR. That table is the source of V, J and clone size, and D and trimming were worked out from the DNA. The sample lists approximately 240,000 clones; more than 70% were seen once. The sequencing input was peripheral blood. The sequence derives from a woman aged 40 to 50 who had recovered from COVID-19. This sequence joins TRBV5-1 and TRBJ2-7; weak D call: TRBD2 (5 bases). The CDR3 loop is CASSQDLFYEQYF. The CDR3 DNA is TGCGCCAGCAGCCAGGACTTGTTTTACGAGCAGTACTTC.